What follows are 22 T cell receptor beta chains derived from one specimen sequenced in a study of Ad26.COV2.S vaccination and SARS-CoV-2 variants. Treatment denoted: roughly 18 received Ad26.COV2.S at low or high dose, single or two shots; about five received placebo; per-sample allocation not given. Specimen acquisition occurred on day 63 following the initial vaccine or placebo injection. TCRdb's table, derived via immunoSEQ multiplex PCR, lists solely in-frame clones and lacks some. This table has roughly 320,000 clones, 85% to 90% appearing once. This specimen consisted of peripheral blood, obtained in a trial of Ad26.COV2.S vaccine versus placebo. These receptors were taken from a person between 18 and 60 years old who received the Ad26.COV2.S COVID-19 vaccine or a placebo.

The rearrangement joins TRBV11-2 to TRBJ2-5; no firm D call. CDR1 and CDR2 from the germline V gene are SGHAT and FQNNGV. Deletions cut 0 bases from V and 6 bases from J, with 11 bases between. This CDR3 contains 14 residues. CDR3 nucleotide sequence: TGTGCCAGCAGCTTAGAAAGCCGAGACAAGACCCAGTACTTC. This translates into CASSLESRDKTQYF.

CDR3 protein: CAWSSRTGAGNTIYF. The CDR3 DNA sequence: TGTGCCTGGAGTTCCAGGACAGGGGCTGGAAACACCATATATTTT. V and J are TRBV30 and TRBJ1-3, with 9 positions matching TRBD1. The ends lost 2 bases at V and 2 bases at J; junction bases unmatched: 4. CDR1 and CDR2 from the germline V gene are GTSNPN and SVGIG (reference sequence). This CDR3 is 15 amino acids long.

The chain joins TRBV11-2 to TRBJ1-1, with TRBD1 matching over 7 bases. V lost 5 bases, J lost 3 bases, and 6 bases stayed unmatched. The CDR3 loop spans 14 amino acids. The V gene's germline CDR1 is SGHAT and CDR2 FQNNGV. In DNA, the CDR3 is TGTGCCAGCAGCCCGACAGGGAGGCACACTGAAGCTTTCTTT. It yields the protein CASSPTGRHTEAFF.

The genes are TRBV27 and TRBJ1-5; 7 bases are shared with TRBD1. Germline V CDR1 and CDR2: MNHEY, SMNVEV (reference sequence). This CDR3 is built from 15 residues. The V segment lost 6 bases and the J segment 4 bases; nucleotides outside the gene matches: 9. In nucleotides, the CDR3 is TGTGCCAGCAGCCGGGAGGGGGCAGTTAATCAGCCCCAGCATTTT. Translating gives CASSREGAVNQPQHF.

This clone was seen only once. V and J are TRBV10-3 and TRBJ1-4; 10 bases are a match to TRBD1. Germline V lookup: CDR1 ENHRY, CDR2 SYGVKD. The CDR3 contains 15 residues. The J segment lost 5 bases and the V segment lost 10 bases, leaving 10 bases of the junction unmatched. The CDR3 sequence is CATRAGDRGNEKLFF. DNA for the CDR3: TGTGCCACGCGGGCCGGGGACAGGGGAAATGAAAAACTGTTTTTT.

CDR3 DNA sequence: TGTGCCAGCAGAGGGGTCCGCTCTGGGGCCAACGTCCTGACTTTC. This codes for CASRGVRSGANVLTF. V gene TRBV11-2 combines with J gene TRBJ2-6; D may be TRBD1 (5 bases). This CDR3 has 15 residues. Germline V gene lookup returns CDR1 SGHAT and CDR2 FQNNGV. The V end lost 6 bases, the J end lost 0 bases, and 9 bases lay between the germline ends.

This clone has only a few counts. The genes are TRBV13 and TRBJ2-3, with D perhaps given as TRBD1 or TRBD2 (5 bases each). Trimming took 3 bases from V and 2 from J, leaving 12 bases between them. CDR1 and CDR2 from the germline V gene are PRHDT and FYEKMQ (reference sequence). The CDR3 loop spans 15 amino acids. The chain's CDR3 is CASSLGGGYTDTQYF. The CDR3 nucleotides read TGTGCCAGCAGCTTGGGTGGGGGTTACACAGATACGCAGTATTTT.

The rearrangement joins TRBV3-1 (or the pseudogene TRBV3-2) to TRBJ2-3, with D tentatively TRBD1 (6 bases). Germline V CDR1 and CDR2: LGHDT, YNNKEL (reference sequence). This CDR3 is built from 15 residues. V lost 2 bases to trimming and J lost 4 bases, with 13 bases between them. CDR3 loop: CASSQWGPPPDTQYF. The DNA for the CDR3 is TGTGCCAGCAGCCAATGGGGGCCCCCCCCAGATACGCAGTATTTT.

The sample holds one count of this clone. This chain connects TRBV5-1 to TRBJ1-6; TRBD1 matches at 9 bases. Trimming cost V 2 bases and J 5 bases; bases outside gene matches: 8. CDR3 length equals 17 residues. The germline gives CDR1 SGHRS, CDR2 YFSETQ. This CDR3 is CASSFSLGTGNNSPLHF. The CDR3 DNA follows: TGCGCCAGCAGCTTTTCTCTCGGGACAGGGAATAATTCACCCCTCCACTTT.

The chain employs TRBV25-1 and TRBJ1-1; TRBD1 might be the D (6 bases). Germline V gene sequence: CDR1 MGHDK, CDR2 SYGVNS. The CDR3 extends over 16 amino acids. Trimming left V 4 bases short and J 0 bases short, with 15 bases between. The CDR3 DNA reads as TGTGCCAGCAGTGGATTAGGTGCAGGGGTGAACACTGAAGCTTTCTTT. This codes for CASSGLGAGVNTEAFF. The full variable domain, rest sourced from reference TRBV25-1 and TRBJ1-1, is EADIYQTPRYLVIGTGKKITLECSQTMGHDKMYWYQQDPGMELHLIHYSYGVNSTEKGDLSSESTVSRIRTEHFPLTLESARPSHTSQYLCASSGLGAGVNTEAFFGQGTRLTVV.

This chain joins TRBV9 and TRBJ1-3; 7 positions agree with TRBD1. J gave up 5 bases and V 3 bases, and 8 bases lay outside the gene matches. Germline lookup yields CDR1 SGDLS and CDR2 YYNGEE. The CDR3 totals 15 residues. CDR3 nucleotides: TGTGCCAGCAGCGCCCGGCAGGGGGATAGAAACACCATATATTTT. Encoded protein: CASSARQGDRNTIYF.

The rearrangement links TRBV4-3 to TRBJ1-2; TRBD1 matches at 7 bases. The CDR3 runs 19 residues. Trimming at V came to 0 bases and at J to 4 bases, leaving 17 bases not matched to a gene. Germline values: CDR1 LGHNA, CDR2 YSLEER. The CDR3 spells CASSQEPPGTEVSSYGYTF. CDR3 sequence (DNA): TGCGCCAGCAGCCAAGAACCCCCCGGGACAGAAGTTTCCAGCTATGGCTACACCTTC.

Comments on this clone: Other DNA sequences within the sample encode an identical CDR3. This rearrangement joins TRBV18 to TRBJ1-5; 8 positions agree with TRBD1. CDR1 KGHSH and CDR2 LQKENI come from the germline V gene. This CDR3 has 14 residues. With V trimmed by 3 bases and J by 2 bases, 0 bases remained unmatched. In DNA, the CDR3 is TGTGCCAGCTCACCGGGACAGGGCAATCAGCCCCAGCATTTT. Its protein product is CASSPGQGNQPQHF. Looking up the rest from reference TRBV18 and TRBJ1-5 gives the full variable domain: NAGVMQNPRHLVRRRGQEARLRCSPMKGHSHVYWYRQLPEEGLKFMVYLQKENIIDESGMPKERFSAEFPKEGPSILRIQQVVRGDSAAYFCASSPGQGNQPQHFGDGTRLSIL.

This clone was observed a handful of times. The rearrangement links TRBV30 to TRBJ1-2; 7 positions match TRBD1. V was pared by 1 base and J by 9 bases, with 5 bases of the junction left unmatched. Per germline, CDR1 GTSNPN and CDR2 SVGIG (reference sequence). CDR3 length equals 12 residues. This chain's CDR3 is CAWSGRQGSYTF. The CDR3 region has the DNA TGTGCCTGGAGTGGGCGACAGGGAAGCTACACCTTC.

This chain connects TRBV24-1 to TRBJ2-1, with TRBD2 matching 8 bases. Germline V lookup: CDR1 KGHDR, CDR2 SFDVKD. CDR3 length: 21 residues. V shed 0 bases, J shed 5 bases, and the junction held 20 bases outside the gene matches. For the CDR3, the DNA is TGTGCCACCAGTGATTTGCCCCGGTCTACTTTTTCAGCGGGGGCCCACAATGAGCAGTTCTTC. It yields the protein CATSDLPRSTFSAGAHNEQFF.

Here the CDR3 DNA reads TGTGCCAGCAGCCAAGAGACCGTTAGCGGGGGGGCCGATACGCAGTATTTT. Encoded protein: CASSQETVSGGADTQYF. The chain employs TRBV3-1 (or the pseudogene TRBV3-2) and TRBJ2-3, with 11 bases aligning to TRBD2. The germline V gene encodes CDR1 LGHDT and CDR2 YNNKEL (reference sequence). J gave up 6 bases and V 0 bases, and 8 bases lay outside the gene matches. The CDR3 loop spans 17 amino acids.

This clone was observed a single time. This chain connects TRBV12-5 to TRBJ1-2; 7 bases fit TRBD1. V lost 5 bases to trimming and J lost 0 bases; unmatched junction nucleotides: 6. CDR1 and CDR2 (germline): LGHNT, FRNRAP. The CDR3 totals 15 residues. The CDR3 here is CASGPRTGSNYGYTF. The CDR3 DNA sequence: TGTGCTAGTGGTCCTAGGACAGGCTCTAACTATGGCTACACCTTC.

This chain links TRBV6-5 with TRBJ1-3; D is unclear. There are 15 residues in the CDR3. V lost 0 bases and J lost 0, with 6 bases in between. Germline V gene lookup returns CDR1 MNHEY and CDR2 SVGAGI. CDR3 residues: CASSYSGLSGNTIYF. In DNA form, the CDR3 reads TGTGCCAGCAGTTACTCAGGGCTCTCTGGAAACACCATATATTTT.

The rearrangement uses TRBV19 and TRBJ1-6, with TRBD1 matching over 9 bases. Germline trimming cut 4 bases from V and 11 bases from J; bases unmatched to any gene: 9. CDR3 length: 15 residues. The germline CDR1 and CDR2 sequences are LNHDA and SQIVND (reference sequence). This CDR3 reads CASSSGTGSQTPLHF. The CDR3 DNA sequence: TGTGCCAGTAGTAGCGGGACAGGGAGTCAGACACCCCTCCACTTT.

The chain couples TRBV9 to TRBJ1-1; D is possibly TRBD1 (6 bases). Trimming left V 1 base short and J 1 base short, with 17 bases between. Germline CDR1 reads SGDLS; CDR2 reads YYNGEE. The CDR3 contains 17 residues. The CDR3 region is CASSVSLGGAGNTEAFF. The CDR3 nucleotides read TGTGCCAGCAGCGTATCCCTTGGGGGGGCAGGGAACACTGAAGCTTTCTTT.

The chain carries TRBV4-3 and TRBJ1-2; no clear D gene. Germline V gene sequence: CDR1 LGHNA, CDR2 YSLEER. The V end lost 5 bases, the J end lost 8 bases, and 18 bases lay between the germline ends. The CDR3 covers 14 residues. The CDR3 DNA is TGCGCCAGCAGCTATATTTGGGCGGACGCGGGCTACACCTTC. It yields the protein CASSYIWADAGYTF.

The chain uses TRBV6-5 and TRBJ1-5; D is unresolved. The length of the CDR3 is 13 residues. V was pared by 2 bases and J by 4 bases, with 6 bases between. CDR1 is MNHEY and CDR2 is SVGAGI in the germline V gene. The CDR3 bases are TGTGCCAGCAGTTACAGTCCAAATCAGCCCCAGCATTTT. Protein product: CASSYSPNQPQHF.